A selection of T cell receptor beta chains follows, all from one sample in a study of cytomegalovirus exposure and HLA in healthy donors. Sequencing used immunoSEQ multiplex PCR; TCRdb keeps in-frame clones, though not all of them. Of roughly 190,000 clones listed, about three quarters were seen once; the top ten hold about 1%. Sample: PBMCs. The origin of the receptors is a woman between 40 and 50 years old in good health and CMV-seronegative. Each CDR3 is given with its conserved first and last residue. D genes are given only for firm matches. Part of the rows lack a size; the others show once, few, many or a class for expanded clones.

-,TRBV7-3,-,TRBJ2-5,CASSLEGAWETQYF,TGTGCCAGCAGTTTGGAGGGGGCGTGGGAGACCCAGTACTTC
-,TRBV7-9,TRBD1,TRBJ1-1,CATGGQGRTEAFF,TGTGCCACCGGGGGACAGGGACGCACTGAAGCTTTCTTT
few,TRBV19,-,TRBJ1-1,CASRETGPGRAFF,TGTGCCAGTAGAGAAACAGGACCCGGGCGGGCTTTCTTT
once,TRBV9,TRBD2,TRBJ2-1,CASSPSRGLAGGRTYNEQFF,TGTGCCAGCAGCCCAAGCCGGGGACTAGCGGGAGGAAGAACCTACAATGAGCAGTTCTTC
-,TRBV7-9,TRBD1,TRBJ2-1,CASSQGAYNEQFF,TGTGCCAGCAGCCAGGGGGCCTACAATGAGCAGTTCTTC
-,TRBV19,-,TRBJ1-2,CASSRGGQPNYGYTF,TGTGCCAGTAGTAGGGGAGGGCAACCTAACTATGGCTACACCTTC
-,TRBV7-2,-,TRBJ2-3,CASSPPGLTSTDTQYF,TGTGCCAGCAGCCCACCCGGGTTAACTAGCACAGATACGCAGTATTTT
once,TRBV7-9,-,TRBJ2-7,CASSLGGDFPYEQYF,TGTGCCAGCAGCTTAGGAGGAGATTTCCCCTACGAGCAGTACTTC
once,TRBV19,-,TRBJ1-1,CASSHYRDGTEAFF,TGTGCCAGTAGTCACTATCGGGATGGGACTGAAGCTTTCTTT
-,TRBV6-5,TRBD1,TRBJ1-2,CASSYFRTGDGYTF,TGTGCCAGCAGTTACTTTCGGACAGGGGATGGCTACACCTTC
once,TRBV9,-,TRBJ2-3,CASSLIGGTQYF,TGTGCCAGCAGCCTTATAGGGGGTACGCAGTATTTT
-,TRBV7-9,TRBD2,TRBJ2-1,CASSLRLAGGKAQFF,TGTGCCAGCAGCTTACGACTAGCGGGCGGGAAGGCGCAGTTCTTC
-,TRBV7-9,-,TRBJ1-2,CASSLNTLTVNYGYTF,TGTGCCAGCAGCTTAAACACATTGACAGTAAACTATGGCTACACCTTC
-,TRBV18,-,TRBJ2-7,CASSPEGAYEQYF,TGTGCCAGCTCACCAGAAGGGGCTTACGAGCAGTACTTC
-,TRBV6-6,TRBD1,TRBJ1-5,CASTLDRDRYNQPQHF,TGTGCCAGCACTTTAGACCGGGACAGGTACAATCAGCCCCAGCATTTT
few,TRBV7-8,-,TRBJ2-1,CASSLTSLLSGNEQFF,TGTGCCAGCAGCTTAACTAGTCTCTTATCGGGCAATGAGCAGTTCTTC
-,TRBV9,TRBD1,TRBJ1-3,CASSVIDRGSGNTIYF,TGTGCCAGCAGCGTGATTGACAGGGGCTCTGGAAACACCATATATTTT
-,TRBV5-4,TRBD1,TRBJ1-2,CASSLLTGDGYTF,TGTGCCAGCAGCTTACTGACAGGGGATGGCTACACCTTC
-,TRBV5-5,TRBD2,TRBJ2-1,CASSLGGSSGGYNEQFF,TGTGCCAGCAGCTTGGGTGGGTCTAGCGGCGGATACAATGAGCAGTTCTTC
few,TRBV5-1,-,TRBJ2-1,CASSLGLAVTLNNEQFF,TGCGCCAGCAGCTTGGGTCTAGCCGTGACCTTGAACAATGAGCAGTTCTTC
-,TRBV10-2,-,TRBJ2-5,CASSESRGSETQYF,TGCGCCAGCAGTGAGTCGAGGGGGTCAGAGACCCAGTACTTC
-,TRBV5-4,TRBD2,TRBJ2-3,CASSLEAGGTDTQYF,TGTGCCAGCAGCTTGGAAGCGGGAGGAACAGATACGCAGTATTTT
-,TRBV11-3,-,TRBJ1-1,CASSLAARGAFF,TGTGCCAGCAGCTTAGCGGCGAGAGGGGCTTTCTTT
-,TRBV19,-,TRBJ1-4,CASSMGQGSEKLFF,TGTGCCAGTAGTATGGGCCAGGGAAGCGAAAAACTGTTTTTT
-,TRBV5-4,-,TRBJ2-3,CASSFNRELRTDTQYF,TGTGCCAGCAGCTTCAACCGGGAGCTCCGCACAGATACGCAGTATTTT
-,TRBV7-3,-,TRBJ1-1,CASSITGGTEAFF,TGTGCCAGCTCTATTACGGGGGGGACTGAAGCTTTCTTT
-,TRBV25-1,-,TRBJ2-1,CASSGAELTNNEQFF,TGTGCCAGCAGTGGGGCAGAGCTCACCAACAATGAGCAGTTCTTC
-,TRBV12-5,-,TRBJ1-5,CASGLVPGEAGNQPQHF,TGTGCTAGTGGTTTGGTACCCGGGGAGGCGGGCAATCAGCCCCAGCATTTT
few,TRBV27,-,TRBJ2-7,CASSLSRGYEQYF,TGTGCCAGCAGTTTATCTAGGGGCTACGAGCAGTACTTC
-,TRBV19,TRBD1,TRBJ1-1,CASSIWDRGAEAFF,TGTGCCAGTAGTATCTGGGACAGGGGGGCTGAAGCTTTCTTT
few,TRBV6-1,TRBD1,TRBJ1-4,CASSALQGGREKLFF,TGTGCCAGCAGTGCCCTACAGGGGGGGCGTGAAAAACTGTTTTTT
-,TRBV5-4,TRBD1,TRBJ2-1,CASSVGQAAYNEQFF,TGTGCCAGCAGCGTGGGACAGGCCGCCTACAATGAGCAGTTCTTC
-,TRBV7-2,-,TRBJ1-2,CASSPDSYYGYTF,TGTGCCAGCAGTCCCGACAGCTACTATGGCTACACCTTC
-,TRBV29-1,-,TRBJ1-1,CSVSNTEAFF,TGCAGCGTTTCTAACACTGAAGCTTTCTTT
-,TRBV9,-,TRBJ1-4,CASSVAGQGNEKLFF,TGTGCCAGCAGCGTAGCGGGACAAGGGAATGAAAAACTGTTTTTT
-,TRBV7-2,TRBD2,TRBJ2-6,CASSARRGGGANVLTF,TGTGCCAGCAGCGCACGCCGGGGGGGAGGGGCCAACGTCCTGACTTTC
-,TRBV2,TRBD2,TRBJ2-5,CASRPGLVETQYF,TGTGCCAGCAGGCCCGGACTAGTCGAGACCCAGTACTTC
-,TRBV12-5,TRBD2,TRBJ2-1,CASGPQIAGVDEQFF,TGTGCTAGTGGCCCCCAGATAGCGGGAGTGGATGAGCAGTTCTTC
-,TRBV19,-,TRBJ2-1,CASTAGTYNEQFF,TGTGCCAGTACGGCGGGCACTTACAATGAGCAGTTCTTC
once,TRBV18,TRBD1,TRBJ1-4,CASSPSAAGGRGEKLFF,TGTGCCAGCTCACCGTCGGCGGCAGGGGGCCGGGGGGAAAAACTGTTTTTT
-,TRBV12-5,-,TRBJ1-1,CASGPALGGAQGNTEAFF,TGTGCTAGTGGTCCCGCTCTAGGGGGGGCTCAAGGGAACACTGAAGCTTTCTTT
few,TRBV19,TRBD1,TRBJ2-1,CASSIDHRGKANEQFF,TGTGCCAGTAGTATAGATCACAGGGGGAAGGCCAATGAGCAGTTCTTC
-,TRBV7-2,-,TRBJ2-2,CASRETGNTGELFF,TGTGCCAGCAGGGAAACAGGAAACACCGGGGAGCTGTTTTTT
-,TRBV27,-,TRBJ2-1,CASKRVNEQFF,TGTGCCAGCAAGCGGGTCAATGAGCAGTTCTTC
-,TRBV18,-,TRBJ1-1,CASSHSGRVITEAFF,TGTGCCAGCTCACATTCAGGGAGGGTTATTACTGAAGCTTTCTTT
-,TRBV13,TRBD2,TRBJ2-2,CASSLGGGRTTTGELFF,TGTGCCAGCAGCCTGGGGGGGGGTCGGACGACCACCGGGGAGCTGTTTTTT
once,TRBV5-1,TRBD1,TRBJ2-2,CASSLGGQGNTGELFF,TGCGCCAGCAGCTTGGGGGGACAGGGGAACACCGGGGAGCTGTTTTTT
few,TRBV5-5,-,TRBJ1-2,CASSWGVGNYGYTF,TGTGCCAGCAGCTGGGGGGTAGGAAACTATGGCTACACCTTC
-,TRBV19,-,TRBJ2-1,CASSRQGGLLPISSYNEQFF,TGTGCCAGTAGCCGCCAGGGAGGACTCTTACCAATTAGCTCCTACAATGAGCAGTTCTTC
-,TRBV12-5,TRBD2,TRBJ2-1,CASDIRSGTSGKQFF,TGTGCTAGTGACATCCGTTCCGGGACTAGCGGGAAGCAGTTCTTC
-,TRBV6-1,-,TRBJ1-3,CASSVGGFSGNTIYF,TGTGCCAGCAGTGTCGGGGGGTTCTCTGGAAACACCATATATTTT
once,TRBV4-1,-,TRBJ1-5,CASSHLGGGYQPQHF,TGCGCCAGCAGCCACCTGGGGGGGGGCTACCAGCCCCAGCATTTT